This entry features one TCR beta chain sequence. These data come from a study of molecular identifiers for immune sequencing clone quantification. RNA fractions of 10%, 30% or 50% and about 19,000 to 1,100,000 sorted cells were the source of naive CD8 libraries. Naive CD8 T cell sorting was performed on the CD8+CD4-CCR7+CD45RA+ phenotype. TCRdb redid the calling of the PCR reads with MiXCR, one entry per CDR3 protein. The sample has about 510,000 distinct CDR3 sequences; roughly 23% are singletons. The CDR3 length is 17 residues. V trimming: 6 bases; J trimming: 3 bases; junction bases outside the gene matches: 16.

Material: naive CD8+ T cells from blood, with Jurkat cell RNA spiked in. Documented subset: FACS-sorted CD8+CD4-CCR7+CD45RA+ naive T cells. The chain joins TRBV12-3 or TRBV12-4 to TRBJ2-5; 7 bases agree with TRBD1. This receptor was obtained from a human donor in good health. Some libraries in this study had Jurkat cell RNA spiked in. The CDR3 region has the DNA TGTGCCAGCAGCTTGTCCTTGACCGACAGGGCAGAAGAGACCCAGTACTTC. The encoded protein is CASSLSLTDRAEETQYF.